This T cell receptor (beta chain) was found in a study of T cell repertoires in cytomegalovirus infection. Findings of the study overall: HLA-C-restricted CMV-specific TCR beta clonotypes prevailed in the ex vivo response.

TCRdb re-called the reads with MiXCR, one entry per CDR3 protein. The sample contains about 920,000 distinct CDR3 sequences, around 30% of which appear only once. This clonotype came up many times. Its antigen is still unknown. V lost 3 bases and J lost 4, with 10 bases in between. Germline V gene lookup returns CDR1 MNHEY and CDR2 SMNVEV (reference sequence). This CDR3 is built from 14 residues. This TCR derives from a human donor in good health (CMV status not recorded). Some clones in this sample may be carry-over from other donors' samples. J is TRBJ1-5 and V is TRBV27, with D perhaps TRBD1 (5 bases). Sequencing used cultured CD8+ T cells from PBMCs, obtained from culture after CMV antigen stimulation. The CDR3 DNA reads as TGTGCCAGCAGTTTGGTAGGGGTGAATCAGCCCCAGCATTTT. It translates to CASSLVGVNQPQHF.